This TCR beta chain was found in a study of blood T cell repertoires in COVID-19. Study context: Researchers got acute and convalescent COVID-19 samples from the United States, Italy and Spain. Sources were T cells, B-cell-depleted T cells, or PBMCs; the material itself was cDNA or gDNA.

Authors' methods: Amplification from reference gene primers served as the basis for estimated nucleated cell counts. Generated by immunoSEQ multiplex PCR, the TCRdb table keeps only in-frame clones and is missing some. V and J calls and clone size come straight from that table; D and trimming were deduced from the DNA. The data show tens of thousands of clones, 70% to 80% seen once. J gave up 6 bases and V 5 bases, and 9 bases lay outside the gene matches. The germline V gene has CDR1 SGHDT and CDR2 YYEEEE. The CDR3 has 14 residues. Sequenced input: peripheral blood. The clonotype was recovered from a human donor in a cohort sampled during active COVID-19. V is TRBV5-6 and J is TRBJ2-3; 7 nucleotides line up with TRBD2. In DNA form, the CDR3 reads TGTGCCAGCAGGAGACAGCGGGGTTGGGATACGCAGTATTTT. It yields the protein CASRRQRGWDTQYF. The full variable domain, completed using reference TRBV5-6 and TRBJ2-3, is DAGVTQSPTHLIKTRGQQVTLRCSPKSGHDTVSWYQQALGQGPQFIFQYYEEEERQRGNFPDRFSGHQFPNYSSELNVNALLLGDSALYLCASRRQRGWDTQYFGPGTRLTVL.